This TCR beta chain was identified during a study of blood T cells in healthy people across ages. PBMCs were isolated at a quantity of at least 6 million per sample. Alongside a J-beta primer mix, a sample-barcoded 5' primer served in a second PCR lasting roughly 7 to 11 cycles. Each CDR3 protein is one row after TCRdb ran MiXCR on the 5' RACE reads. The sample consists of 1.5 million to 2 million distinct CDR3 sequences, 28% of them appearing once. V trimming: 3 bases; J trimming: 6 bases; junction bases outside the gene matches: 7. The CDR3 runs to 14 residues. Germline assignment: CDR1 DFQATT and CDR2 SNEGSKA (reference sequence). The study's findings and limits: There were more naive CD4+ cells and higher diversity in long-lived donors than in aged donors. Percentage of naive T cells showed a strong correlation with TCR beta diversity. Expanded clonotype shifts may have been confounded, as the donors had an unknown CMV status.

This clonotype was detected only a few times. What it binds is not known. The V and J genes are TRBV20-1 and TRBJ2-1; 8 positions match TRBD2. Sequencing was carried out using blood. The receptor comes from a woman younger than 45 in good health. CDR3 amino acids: CSASGAAGVNEQFF. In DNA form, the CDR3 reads TGCAGTGCTAGCGGGGCAGCGGGAGTCAATGAGCAGTTCTTC.